Presented here are 20 T cell receptor beta chains from one specimen sequenced in a study of human T cells and chemical hapten exposure. In TCRdb, the RACE reads were re-called with MiXCR into one record per CDR3 protein. This table holds fewer than 85,000 distinct CDR3 sequences, roughly 10% found once. Time point of the sample: patch test 2, 6 weeks after DPC sensitization. Treatment defined: therapeutic diphenylcyclopropenone sensitization with weekly scalp DPC. Specimen: whole blood, collected in connection with sensitization to the hapten diphenylcyclopropenone (DPC). All receptors derive from a woman aged 30 to 39 with alopecia areata. Some clones in this sample may be carry-over from other donors' samples.

At least ten counts were recorded for this clonotype. This chain links TRBV6-5 with TRBJ2-7; no firm D call. V shed 0 bases and J shed 0 bases, with 18 bases lying between them. CDR1 is MNHEY, CDR2 SVGAGI, per germline. This CDR3 spans 18 amino acids. The CDR3, as DNA: TGTGCCAGCAGTTACTCGAAATCATCCGGTTTTAGCTCCTACGAGCAGTACTTC. It translates to CASSYSKSSGFSSYEQYF.

This clonotype has a count of ten or more. This rearrangement joins TRBV20-1 to TRBJ2-7; 8 nucleotides align to TRBD1. This CDR3 spans 15 amino acids. CDR1 and CDR2 from the germline V gene are DFQATT and SNEGSKA (reference sequence). With 3 bases clipped from V and 1 base from J, the junction kept 8 bases outside the gene matches. CDR3 DNA sequence: TGCAGTGCTAGTCTCCGGACAGGGATTTCCTACGAGCAGTACTTC. Protein product: CSASLRTGISYEQYF.

This clonotype has just a few counts. This chain connects TRBV29-1 to TRBJ1-5; TRBD1 agrees at 8 bases. The CDR3 has 13 amino acids. J lost 2 bases, V lost 5 bases, and 2 bases had no gene match. Germline values: CDR1 SQVTM, CDR2 ANQGSEA. The CDR3 protein is CSVRGQGNQPQHF. The CDR3 DNA is TGCAGCGTTAGGGGACAGGGCAATCAGCCCCAGCATTTT. The full variable domain, in which reference TRBV29-1 and TRBJ1-5 provide the parts outside the CDR3, is SAVISQKPSRDICQRGTSLTIQCQVDSQVTMMFWYRQQPGQSLTLIATANQGSEATYESGFVIDKFPISRPNLTFSTLTVSNMSPEDSSIYLCSVRGQGNQPQHFGDGTRLSIL.

The chain employs TRBV12-3 or TRBV12-4 and TRBJ2-5, with TRBD1 matching over 12 bases. This CDR3 is 15 amino acids long. V lost 1 base and J lost 4; bases outside the gene matches: 1. The CDR3 DNA follows: TGTGCCAGCAGTTTAGGGGACAGGGGGCGAGAGACCCAGTACTTC. Amino acids: CASSLGDRGRETQYF.

In this sample, this clonotype turned up many times. The chain links TRBV7-2 to TRBJ2-3; tentative D call: TRBD2 (5 bases). V lost 3 bases and J 2 bases, leaving 6 bases between the germline ends. Germline V lookup: CDR1 SGHTA, CDR2 FQGNSA. The CDR3 runs 13 residues. CDR3 loop: CASSLDFTDTQYF. The CDR3 DNA sequence: TGTGCCAGCAGCTTGGACTTCACAGATACGCAGTATTTT. The whole variable domain, filled in from reference TRBV7-2 and TRBJ2-3, reads GAGVSQSPSNKVTEKGKDVELRCDPISGHTALYWYRQSLGQGLEFLIYFQGNSAPDKSGLPSDRFSAERTGGSVSTLTIQRTQQEDSAVYLCASSLDFTDTQYFGPGTRLTVL.

V and J are TRBV6-6 and TRBJ1-1; perhaps TRBD1 as D (6 bases). CDR1 and CDR2 (germline): MNHNY, SVGAGI (reference sequence). Deletions cut 2 bases from V and 0 bases from J, with 10 bases between. The CDR3 totals 15 residues. The CDR3: CASSYNWDMNTEAFF. CDR3 nucleotide sequence: TGTGCCAGCAGTTACAACTGGGACATGAACACTGAAGCTTTCTTT.

The chain links TRBV20-1 to TRBJ2-5; no clear D. Germline values: CDR1 DFQATT, CDR2 SNEGSKA (reference sequence). This CDR3 region has 11 residues. Between the trimmed V and J ends, which lost 0 bases and 5 bases, there was a span of 4 bases. CDR3 sequence: CSARDLETQYF. CDR3 sequence (DNA): TGCAGTGCTAGAGATTTGGAGACCCAGTACTTC.

This clonotype came up many times. The genes are TRBV7-2 and TRBJ2-1; a weak D match, TRBD2 (6 bases). Germline CDR1 is SGHTA and CDR2 is FQGNSA. The V end was cut by 9 bases, the J end by 7 bases, with 19 bases between. This CDR3 has 14 amino acids. The DNA of the CDR3 is TGTGCCAGTCAACCCGGCTGGACTAATAATGAGCAGTTCTTC. It translates to CASQPGWTNNEQFF.

This clonotype occurred many times. The chain combines TRBV3-1 with TRBJ1-2; D unresolved. Germline V gene sequence: CDR1 LGHDT, CDR2 YNNKEL (reference sequence). V lost 0 bases and J 3 bases, leaving 8 bases between the germline ends. The CDR3 contains 14 residues. The CDR3 is CASSQDSRDYGYTF. The CDR3 DNA reads as TGTGCCAGCAGCCAAGATTCACGGGACTATGGCTACACCTTC.

Ten or more counts support this clonotype. The chain recombines TRBV7-8 with TRBJ1-2; a possible D gene is TRBD1 (6 bases). The CDR3 contains 16 residues. Trimming left V 5 bases short and J 8 bases short, with 24 bases between. From germline, CDR1 is SGHVS and CDR2 FQNEAQ. Written as DNA, the CDR3 is TGTGCCAGCAGCACCCAACAGGGAGGGACTATTAGGGGCTACACCTTC. It yields the protein CASSTQQGGTIRGYTF.

This clonotype was picked up many times. V gene TRBV9 combines with J gene TRBJ2-1; the D is unclear. V lost 0 bases, J lost 4 bases, and 2 bases lay in between. This CDR3 is 12 amino acids long. Germline CDR1 and CDR2: SGDLS and YYNGEE. This CDR3 reads CASSVGYNEQFF. The DNA of the CDR3 is TGTGCCAGCAGCGTAGGATACAATGAGCAGTTCTTC.

This clonotype appeared many times. V usage is TRBV12-3 or TRBV12-4 and J usage is TRBJ2-6; possible D gene TRBD2, 5 bases. This CDR3 spans 18 amino acids. V was trimmed by 5 bases and J by 0 bases, leaving 17 bases between them. The CDR3 DNA is TGTGCCAGCAGTCCATGGCCATTCGAGGGCTCTGGGGCCAACGTCCTGACTTTC. This gives the protein CASSPWPFEGSGANVLTF.

The rearrangement links TRBV28 to TRBJ1-2, with 9 positions matching TRBD1. The germline CDR1 and CDR2 sequences are MDHEN and SYDVKM. The CDR3 extends over 15 amino acids. The V segment lost 3 bases and the J segment 4 bases; nucleotides outside the gene matches: 6. The CDR3 reads CASSFPGQGSYGYTF. The CDR3 region has the DNA TGTGCCAGCAGTTTTCCGGGACAGGGAAGCTATGGCTACACCTTC.

This clonotype has a count of ten or more. V usage is TRBV5-1 and J usage is TRBJ2-7; 9 bases match TRBD2. The CDR3 covers 16 residues. V dropped 4 bases and J dropped 3; count of bases not matched to a gene: 11. Germline V lookup: CDR1 SGHRS, CDR2 YFSETQ. CDR3 loop: CASSPSTGTSFYEQYF. The CDR3 DNA reads TGCGCCAGCAGCCCTTCTACAGGGACTAGCTTCTACGAGCAGTACTTC.

This clonotype was observed a few times. This chain uses TRBV29-1 with TRBJ2-1, with 9 bases identical to TRBD2. The germline CDR1 and CDR2 sequences are SQVTM and ANQGSEA. The ends lost 4 bases at V and 8 bases at J; junction bases unmatched: 0. CDR3 length: 11 residues. Here the CDR3 reads CSVGGGDEQFF. The CDR3, as DNA: TGCAGCGTTGGCGGGGGGGATGAGCAGTTCTTC.

The rearrangement links TRBV6-2 or TRBV6-3 to TRBJ1-5; 10 bases map to TRBD1. CDR3 length: 14 amino acids. Germline trimming cut 5 bases from V and 9 bases from J; bases unmatched to any gene: 7. CDR1 MNHEY and CDR2 SVGEGT come from the germline V gene. The CDR3 here is CASSGTGVLGPQHF. CDR3 DNA sequence: TGTGCCAGCAGTGGGACAGGGGTACTGGGGCCCCAGCATTTT.

The chain uses TRBV4-3 and TRBJ1-1; possibly TRBD1 for D (6 bases). V was clipped by 4 bases and J by 4 bases, with 16 bases between them. The CDR3 is 15 amino acids. Germline CDR1 LGHNA, CDR2 YSLEER. The CDR3 DNA is TGCGCCAGCAGCCCCAACGCAGGGGAGTTCACTGAAGCTTTCTTT. Translation gives CASSPNAGEFTEAFF.

In this sample, this clonotype turned up many times. The chain uses TRBV20-1 and TRBJ2-1; D is possibly TRBD1 (6 bases). Germline V gene lookup returns CDR1 DFQATT and CDR2 SNEGSKA (reference sequence). Trimming stripped 5 bases from V and 0 bases from J, with 14 bases between. The CDR3 totals 15 residues. Here the CDR3 DNA reads TGCAGTGCTCTTAGGACAGAGAGCTCCTACAATGAGCAGTTCTTC. It codes for CSALRTESSYNEQFF.

This clonotype was recorded at least ten times. This sequence joins TRBV7-9 and TRBJ2-3; TRBD1 is a possible D gene (6 bases). Germline V CDR1 and CDR2: SEHNR, FQNEAQ (reference sequence). V lost 3 bases and J lost 1, with 11 bases in between. The CDR3 consists of 15 residues. The CDR3 DNA reads TGTGCCAGCAGCTTGTTTGCAGGGGGCACAGATACGCAGTATTTT. Translation gives CASSLFAGGTDTQYF.

This clonotype was detected ten times or more. This sequence joins TRBV7-3 and TRBJ2-1, with 8 bases lining up with TRBD2. V shed 5 bases and J 6 bases; nucleotides not matched to a gene: 12. Germline V gene data show CDR1 as SGHTA and CDR2 as FQGTGA. This CDR3 has 16 residues. The CDR3: CASSALGSGSTNEQFF. In nucleotides, the CDR3 is TGTGCCAGCAGCGCGCTAGGGAGCGGGAGCACCAATGAGCAGTTCTTC.